The entry below describes one TCR beta chain. Antigen: not known. This entry is derived from a study of cytomegalovirus exposure and HLA in healthy donors. General study points: Rare sequences made up most TCRs, while some public TCRs were found in many donors. A later analysis reportedly found that, within productive TCRs, an Asian-associated ancestry cluster had fewer N-insertions than the mean observed across the roughly 700 donors.

The PCR ran on 60 Vbeta and 13 Jbeta primers. Repertoires were generated with immunoSEQ multiplex PCR, while TCRdb's copy carries only in-frame clones and drops some. The sample yields roughly 120,000 clones, about four fifths seen once. The V gene lost 6 bases and the J gene lost 0 bases, with 8 bases spanning the gap. This CDR3 has 13 residues. Germline V gene data show CDR1 as MGHDK and CDR2 as SYGVNS. The sequencing input was PBMCs. This clonotype was sampled from a woman aged 30 to 39 in good health and CMV-seronegative. The chain is built from TRBV25-1 and TRBJ1-1, with D hard to call. Here the CDR3 DNA reads TGTGCCAGCAGACAGATGATGAACACTGAAGCTTTCTTT. This translates into CASRQMMNTEAFF. The full variable domain, completed using reference TRBV25-1 and TRBJ1-1, is EADIYQTPRYLVIGTGKKITLECSQTMGHDKMYWYQQDPGMELHLIHYSYGVNSTEKGDLSSESTVSRIRTEHFPLTLESARPSHTSQYLCASRQMMNTEAFFGQGTRLTVV.